The 19 T cell receptor beta chains in this list originate from one sample, sequenced in a study of blood T cell repertoires in COVID-19. Measured with immunoSEQ multiplex PCR; TCRdb has only the in-frame clones, and not every one. Counted here are about 130,000 clones, about 82% occurring once; the ten biggest clones make up about 5.4%. Sequencing was performed on peripheral blood. The receptor set was obtained from a human donor in a cohort sampled during active COVID-19.

V gene TRBV11-2 combines with J gene TRBJ2-3, with D possibly being TRBD2 (6 bases). The V gene lost 5 bases and the J gene lost 2 bases, with 17 bases spanning the gap. The CDR3 covers 16 residues. CDR1 is SGHAT, CDR2 FQNNGV, per germline. The CDR3: CASSTQTTSITDTQYF. CDR3 bases: TGTGCCAGCAGCACCCAGACCACTAGCATCACAGATACGCAGTATTTT.

This chain uses TRBV4-1 with TRBJ2-7; D unresolved. Trimming removed 0 bases from V and 7 bases from J, with 7 bases in between. The CDR3 loop spans 12 amino acids. Germline V CDR1 and CDR2: MGHRA, YSYEKL. CDR3 loop: CASSQDLREQYF. CDR3 DNA sequence: TGCGCCAGCAGCCAAGATTTGCGGGAGCAGTACTTC.

The chain couples TRBV24-1 to TRBJ2-1; a weak D match, TRBD1 (7 bases). V lost 2 bases and J lost 5, with 15 bases in between. Looked up from germline, CDR1 is KGHDR and CDR2 is SFDVKD. CDR3 length: 16 residues. CDR3 sequence reads: CATSDWGGTANNEQFF. CDR3 nucleotide sequence: TGTGCCACCAGTGATTGGGGCGGGACAGCGAACAATGAGCAGTTCTTC.

The chain has TRBV5-1 and TRBJ2-3; possible D gene TRBD1, 5 bases. Germline V gene sequence: CDR1 SGHRS, CDR2 YFSETQ. This CDR3 comprises 16 residues. Trimming took off 2 bases at V and 0 bases at J, with 13 bases between the two ends. CDR3 sequence (DNA): TGCGCCAGCAGCTTAGGGGCCCTCCATAGCACAGATACGCAGTATTTT. Translating gives CASSLGALHSTDTQYF.

This sequence joins TRBV9 and TRBJ2-3; a weak D match, TRBD1 (5 bases). Germline lookup yields CDR1 SGDLS and CDR2 YYNGEE. This CDR3 spans 13 amino acids. V lost 3 bases and J lost 6, with 11 bases in between. The CDR3 DNA sequence: TGTGCCAGCAGCGGCAGGGTTTTGGATACGCAGTATTTT. The encoded protein is CASSGRVLDTQYF. Looking up the rest from reference TRBV9 and TRBJ2-3 gives the full variable domain: DSGVTQTPKHLITATGQRVTLRCSPRSGDLSVYWYQQSLDQGLQFLIQYYNGEERAKGNILERFSAQQFPDLHSELNLSSLELGDSALYFCASSGRVLDTQYFGPGTRLTVL.

The CDR3 sequence: CASSLDLVSYNEQFF. DNA of the CDR3: TGTGCCAGCAGCTTGGATCTAGTTTCCTACAATGAGCAGTTCTTC. This sequence joins TRBV5-4 and TRBJ2-1; the D is unclear. Germline assignment: CDR1 SGHNT and CDR2 YYREEE (reference sequence). This CDR3 is 15 amino acids long. Trimming left V 0 bases short and J 1 base short, with 8 bases between. Complete variable domain (other parts from reference TRBV5-4 and TRBJ2-1): ETGVTQSPTHLIKTRGQQVTLRCSSQSGHNTVSWYQQALGQGPQFIFQYYREEENGRGNFPPRFSGLQFPNYSSELNVNALELDDSALYLCASSLDLVSYNEQFFGPGTRLTVL.

This clone was picked up one time. The chain joins TRBV19 to TRBJ2-7; 8 bases map to TRBD1. Germline CDR1 is LNHDA and CDR2 is SQIVND (reference sequence). The CDR3 contains 15 residues. With V trimmed by 8 bases and J by 5 bases, 14 bases remained unmatched. The CDR3 coding sequence is TGTGCCAGTGGTACCGGACAGGGTTTTACGGACGAGCAGTACTTC. Amino acids: CASGTGQGFTDEQYF. Based on the CDR3 plus reference TRBV19 and TRBJ2-7, the full variable domain is DGGITQSPKYLFRKEGQNVTLSCEQNLNHDAMYWYRQDPGQGLRLIYYSQIVNDFQKGDIAEGYSVSREKKESFPLTVTSAQKNPTAFYLCASGTGQGFTDEQYFGPGTRLTVT.

The sample holds one count of this clone. V is TRBV5-5 and J is TRBJ2-1; a weak D match, TRBD2 (5 bases). In germline, CDR1 is SGHKS, CDR2 YYEKEE (reference sequence). V was pared by 5 bases and J by 0 bases, with 27 bases between. The CDR3 runs to 20 residues. This CDR3 reads CASRAVRNGLGASSYNEQFF. The CDR3 bases are TGTGCCAGCAGGGCCGTGCGTAACGGACTGGGTGCGAGCTCCTACAATGAGCAGTTCTTC.

The V and J genes are TRBV2 and TRBJ2-6; no firm D call. V gave up 6 bases and J gave up 0 bases, with 6 bases separating them. The CDR3 has 14 amino acids. Germline V lookup: CDR1 SNHLY, CDR2 FYNNEI. The CDR3 is CASSPSSGANVLTF. CDR3 DNA sequence: TGTGCCAGCAGCCCGAGCTCTGGGGCCAACGTCCTGACTTTC.

The J gene is TRBJ2-7, the V gene TRBV10-1; 16 bases match TRBD2. Germline V gene data show CDR1 as WNHNN and CDR2 as SYGVQD (reference sequence). V shed 6 bases and J 3 bases; nucleotides not matched to a gene: 5. The CDR3 runs 16 residues. CDR3 DNA sequence: TGCGCCAGCAGCCCGGGACTAGCGGGAGGGATCTACGAGCAGTACTTC. Residues: CASSPGLAGGIYEQYF.

At least ten counts were recorded for this clone. The chain employs TRBV19 and TRBJ2-6; a possible D gene is TRBD1 (7 bases). Germline loops: CDR1 LNHDA, CDR2 SQIVND (reference sequence). The CDR3 runs to 18 residues. Deletions cut 5 bases from V and 0 bases from J, with 17 bases between. The CDR3 DNA reads as TGTGCCAGTAGTCCGAATGGTCAGGGGGGCTCTGGGGCCAACGTCCTGACTTTC. Translating gives CASSPNGQGGSGANVLTF.

The rearrangement links TRBV2 to TRBJ2-3; D ambiguous. This CDR3 is 12 amino acids long. Germline CDR1 and CDR2: SNHLY and FYNNEI. The V end lost 2 bases, the J end lost 5 bases, and 5 bases lay between the germline ends. CDR3 sequence reads: CASSEHVDTQYF. DNA for the CDR3: TGTGCCAGCAGTGAACATGTAGATACGCAGTATTTT.

This clone was seen more than once but under ten times. The genes are TRBV24-1 and TRBJ2-7; 8 bases map to TRBD1. Germline V gene data show CDR1 as KGHDR and CDR2 as SFDVKD. V shed 4 bases, J shed 4 bases, and the junction held 8 bases outside the gene matches. CDR3 length equals 15 residues. For the CDR3, the DNA is TGTGCCACCAGTGACCCGGGACAGGATGGATACGAGCAGTACTTC. Protein: CATSDPGQDGYEQYF.

This chain links TRBV29-1 with TRBJ2-1; 11 nucleotides align to TRBD2. The V gene's germline CDR1 is SQVTM and CDR2 ANQGSEA. CDR3 length equals 16 residues. V lost 4 bases and J lost 7; bases outside the gene matches: 12. For the CDR3, the DNA is TGCAGCGTTGCGCACCTAGCGGGAGGACGGGGGAATGAGCAGTTCTTC. Amino acids: CSVAHLAGGRGNEQFF.

This chain links TRBV25-1 with TRBJ1-2, with D maybe TRBD1 (5 bases). Germline values: CDR1 MGHDK, CDR2 SYGVNS. The CDR3 is made up of 15 amino acids. V lost 8 bases and J lost 2, with 18 bases in between. The CDR3 nucleotides are TGTGCCAGCGCTAGAACAGGAAACCCAAACTATGGCTACACCTTC. Translation gives CASARTGNPNYGYTF.

This clone was picked up a small number of times. V and J are TRBV11-2 and TRBJ1-5, with a weak D call TRBD1 (6 bases). CDR1 and CDR2 (germline): SGHAT, FQNNGV. V was cut by 5 bases and J by 7 bases, with 12 bases left in between. This CDR3 region has 13 residues. The CDR3 protein is CASSLGTLQPQHF. CDR3 nucleotides: TGTGCCAGCAGCCTGGGGACACTCCAGCCCCAGCATTTT.

The rearrangement uses TRBV24-1 and TRBJ2-3; the match to TRBD2 covers 14 bases. This CDR3 has 17 amino acids. The V gene end was trimmed by 2 bases and the J gene end by 5 bases; junction bases not matched to a gene: 5. The germline CDR1 and CDR2 sequences are KGHDR and SFDVKD. Here the CDR3 DNA reads TGTGCCACCAGTGATTCGGGACTAGCGGGAGTGGTAGATACGCAGTATTTT. Translating gives CATSDSGLAGVVDTQYF.

This clone has only one observation. The chain carries TRBV5-4 and TRBJ2-5, with TRBD1 as a possible D gene (6 bases). The CDR3 is 14 amino acids. V shed 4 bases and J shed 4 bases, with 14 bases lying between them. Germline CDR1 SGHNT, CDR2 YYREEE (reference sequence). CDR3 sequence reads: CASSQGQRGETQYF. CDR3 in DNA: TGTGCCAGCAGCCAAGGACAGCGAGGAGAGACCCAGTACTTC.

The V call is TRBV27, the J call TRBJ2-7, with 11 bases lining up with TRBD1. V dropped 6 bases and J dropped 5; count of bases not matched to a gene: 9. The CDR3 loop spans 15 amino acids. Looked up from germline, CDR1 is MNHEY and CDR2 is SMNVEV (reference sequence). In DNA form, the CDR3 reads TGTGCCAGCAGGCCCGGGACAGGGGGTCGGAACGAGCAGTACTTC. This encodes CASRPGTGGRNEQYF.